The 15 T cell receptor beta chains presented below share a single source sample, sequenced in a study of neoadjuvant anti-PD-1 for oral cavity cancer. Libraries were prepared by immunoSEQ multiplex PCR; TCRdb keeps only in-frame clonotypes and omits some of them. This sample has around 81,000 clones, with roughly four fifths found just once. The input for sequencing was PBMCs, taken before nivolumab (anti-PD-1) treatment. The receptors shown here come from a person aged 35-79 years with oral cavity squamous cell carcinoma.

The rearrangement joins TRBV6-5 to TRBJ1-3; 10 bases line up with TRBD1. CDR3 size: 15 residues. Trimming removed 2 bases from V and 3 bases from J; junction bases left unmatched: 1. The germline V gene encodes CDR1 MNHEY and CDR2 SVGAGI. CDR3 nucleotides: TGTGCCAGCAGTTACGGGACAGGGGTTGGAAACACCATATATTTT. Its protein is CASSYGTGVGNTIYF.

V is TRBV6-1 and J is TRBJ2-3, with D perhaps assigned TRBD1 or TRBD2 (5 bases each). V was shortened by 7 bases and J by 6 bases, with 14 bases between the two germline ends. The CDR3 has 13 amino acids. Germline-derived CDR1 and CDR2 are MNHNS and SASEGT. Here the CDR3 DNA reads TGTGCCAGCAATGTAGGGACGACGGATACGCAGTATTTT. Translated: CASNVGTTDTQYF.

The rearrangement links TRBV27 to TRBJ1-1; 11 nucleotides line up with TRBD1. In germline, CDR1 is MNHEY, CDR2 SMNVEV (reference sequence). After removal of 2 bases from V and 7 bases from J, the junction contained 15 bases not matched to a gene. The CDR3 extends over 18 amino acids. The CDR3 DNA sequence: TGTGCCAGCAGTTTAAACGGACAGGGGGCCAGAAGGTCCAGTGAAGCTTTCTTT. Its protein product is CASSLNGQGARRSSEAFF.

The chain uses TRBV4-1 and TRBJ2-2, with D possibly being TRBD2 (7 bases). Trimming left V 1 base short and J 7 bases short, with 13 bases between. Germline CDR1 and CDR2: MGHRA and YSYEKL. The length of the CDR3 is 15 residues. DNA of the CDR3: TGCGCCAGCAGCCAAGGCCAGGGGAGGGACGGGGAGCTGTTTTTT. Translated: CASSQGQGRDGELFF.

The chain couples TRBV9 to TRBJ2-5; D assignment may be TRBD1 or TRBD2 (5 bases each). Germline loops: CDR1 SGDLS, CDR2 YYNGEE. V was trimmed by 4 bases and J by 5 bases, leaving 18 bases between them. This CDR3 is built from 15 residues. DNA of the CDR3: TGTGCCAGCAGCTATGGGGGATCCAGTGTGGAGACCCAGTACTTC. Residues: CASSYGGSSVETQYF.

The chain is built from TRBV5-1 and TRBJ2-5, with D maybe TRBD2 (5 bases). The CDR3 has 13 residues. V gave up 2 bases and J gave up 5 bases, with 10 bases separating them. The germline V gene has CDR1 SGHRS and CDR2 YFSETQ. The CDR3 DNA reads TGCGCCAGCAGCTTACCCCCGGGGGAGACCCAGTACTTC. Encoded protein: CASSLPPGETQYF.

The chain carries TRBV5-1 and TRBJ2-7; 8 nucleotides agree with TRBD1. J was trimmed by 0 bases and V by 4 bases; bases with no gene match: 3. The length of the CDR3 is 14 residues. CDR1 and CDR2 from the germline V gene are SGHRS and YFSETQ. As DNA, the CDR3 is TGCGCCAGCAGCATGGGACAGGTCTCCTACGAGCAGTACTTC. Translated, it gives CASSMGQVSYEQYF.

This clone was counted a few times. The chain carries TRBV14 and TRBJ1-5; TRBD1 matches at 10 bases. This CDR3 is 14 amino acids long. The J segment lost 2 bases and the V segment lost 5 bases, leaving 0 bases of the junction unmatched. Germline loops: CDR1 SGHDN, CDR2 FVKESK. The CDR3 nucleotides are TGTGCCAGCAGCGGGACAGGGGGCAATCAGCCCCAGCATTTT. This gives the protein CASSGTGGNQPQHF.

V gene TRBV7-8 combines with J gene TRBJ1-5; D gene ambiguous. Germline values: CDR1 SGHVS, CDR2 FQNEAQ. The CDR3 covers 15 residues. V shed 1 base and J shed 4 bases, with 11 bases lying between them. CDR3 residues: CASSLGPFLNQPQHF. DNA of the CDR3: TGTGCCAGCAGCTTAGGACCCTTTTTGAATCAGCCCCAGCATTTT.

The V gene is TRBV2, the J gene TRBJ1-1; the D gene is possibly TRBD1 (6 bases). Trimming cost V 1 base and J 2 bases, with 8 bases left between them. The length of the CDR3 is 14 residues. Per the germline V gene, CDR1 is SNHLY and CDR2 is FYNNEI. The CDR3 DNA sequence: TGTGCCAGCAGTGAAGGGGGGGGCAACACTGAAGCTTTCTTT. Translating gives CASSEGGGNTEAFF.

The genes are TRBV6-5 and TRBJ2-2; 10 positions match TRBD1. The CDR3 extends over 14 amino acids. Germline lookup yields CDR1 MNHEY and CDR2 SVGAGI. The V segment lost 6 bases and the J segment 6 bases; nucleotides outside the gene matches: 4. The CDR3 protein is CASSLGTGAGELFF. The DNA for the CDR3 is TGTGCCAGCAGCCTCGGGACAGGGGCCGGGGAGCTGTTTTTT.

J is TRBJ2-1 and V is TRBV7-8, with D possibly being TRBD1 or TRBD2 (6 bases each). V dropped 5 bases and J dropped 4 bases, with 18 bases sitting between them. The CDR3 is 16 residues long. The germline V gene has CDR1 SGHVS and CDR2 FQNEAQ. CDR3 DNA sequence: TGTGCCAGCAGCCGCGTTCGGGGGCAAGTATACAATGAGCAGTTCTTC. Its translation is CASSRVRGQVYNEQFF.

The CDR3 protein is CASSFDSPEAFF. In nucleotides, the CDR3 is TGTGCCAGCAGTTTCGACAGCCCTGAAGCTTTCTTT. The chain combines TRBV28 with TRBJ1-1, with TRBD1 as a possible D gene (5 bases). Trimming pared 3 bases from V and 6 bases from J, leaving 8 bases between. Germline-derived CDR1 and CDR2 are MDHEN and SYDVKM. CDR3 size: 12 residues.

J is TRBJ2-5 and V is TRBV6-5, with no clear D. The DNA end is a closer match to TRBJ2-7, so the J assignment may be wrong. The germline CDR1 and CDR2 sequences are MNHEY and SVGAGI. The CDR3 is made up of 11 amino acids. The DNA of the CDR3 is TGTGCCAGCAGGCGATCCTACGAGCAGTACTTC. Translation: CASRRSYEQYF.

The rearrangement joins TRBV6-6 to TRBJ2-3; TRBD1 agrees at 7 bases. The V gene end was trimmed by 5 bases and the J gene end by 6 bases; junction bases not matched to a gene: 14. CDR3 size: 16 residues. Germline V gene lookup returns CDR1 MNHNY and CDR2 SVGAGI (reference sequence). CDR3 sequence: CASSPLETGYGDTQYF. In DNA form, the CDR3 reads TGTGCCAGCAGTCCCCTTGAGACAGGGTATGGGGATACGCAGTATTTT.